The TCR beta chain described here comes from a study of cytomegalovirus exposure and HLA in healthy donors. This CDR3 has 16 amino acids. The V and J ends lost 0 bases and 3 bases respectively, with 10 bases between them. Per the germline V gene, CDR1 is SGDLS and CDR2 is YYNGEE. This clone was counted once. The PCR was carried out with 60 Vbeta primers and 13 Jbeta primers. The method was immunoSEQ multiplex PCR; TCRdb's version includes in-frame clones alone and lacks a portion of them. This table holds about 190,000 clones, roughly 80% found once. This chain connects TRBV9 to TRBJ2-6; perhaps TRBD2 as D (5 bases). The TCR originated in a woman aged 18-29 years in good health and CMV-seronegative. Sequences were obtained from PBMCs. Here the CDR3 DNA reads TGTGCCAGCAGCGTAGAGGGCGGAGGTGGGGCCAACGTCCTGACTTTC. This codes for CASSVEGGGGANVLTF.